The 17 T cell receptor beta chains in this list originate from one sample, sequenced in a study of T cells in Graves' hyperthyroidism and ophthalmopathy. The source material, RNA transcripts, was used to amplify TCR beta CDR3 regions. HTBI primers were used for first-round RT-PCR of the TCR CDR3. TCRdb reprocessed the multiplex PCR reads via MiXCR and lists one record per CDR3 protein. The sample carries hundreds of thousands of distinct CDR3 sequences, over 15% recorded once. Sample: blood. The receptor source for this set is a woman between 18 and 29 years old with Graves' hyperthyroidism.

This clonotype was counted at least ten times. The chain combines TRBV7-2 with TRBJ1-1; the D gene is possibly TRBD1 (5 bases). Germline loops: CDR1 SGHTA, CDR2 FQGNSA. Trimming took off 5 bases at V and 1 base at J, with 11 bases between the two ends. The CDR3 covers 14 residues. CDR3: CASSEGWANTEAFF. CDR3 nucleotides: TGTGCCAGCAGCGAGGGGTGGGCGAACACTGAAGCTTTCTTT.

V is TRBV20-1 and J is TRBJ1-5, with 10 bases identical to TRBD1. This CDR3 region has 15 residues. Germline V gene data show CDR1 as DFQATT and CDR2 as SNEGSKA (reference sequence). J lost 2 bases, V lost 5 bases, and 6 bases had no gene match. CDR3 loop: CSASGTGDGNQPQHF. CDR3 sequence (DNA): TGCAGTGCTTCGGGGACAGGGGACGGCAATCAGCCCCAGCATTTT.

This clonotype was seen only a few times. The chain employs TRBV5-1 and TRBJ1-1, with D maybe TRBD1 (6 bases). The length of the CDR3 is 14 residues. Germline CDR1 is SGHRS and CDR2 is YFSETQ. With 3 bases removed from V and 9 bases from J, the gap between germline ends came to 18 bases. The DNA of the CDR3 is TGCGCCAGCAGCTCCGAACCGGGACACCCGAAAGCTTTCTTT. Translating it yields CASSSEPGHPKAFF.

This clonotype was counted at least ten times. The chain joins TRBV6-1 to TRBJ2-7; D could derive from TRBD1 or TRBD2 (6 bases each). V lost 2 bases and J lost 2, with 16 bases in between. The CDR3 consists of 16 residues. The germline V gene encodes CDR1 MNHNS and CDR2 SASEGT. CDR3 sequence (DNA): TGTGCCAGCAGTGAAAGGGGGGTTGGGATTACCTACGAGCAGTACTTC. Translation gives CASSERGVGITYEQYF.

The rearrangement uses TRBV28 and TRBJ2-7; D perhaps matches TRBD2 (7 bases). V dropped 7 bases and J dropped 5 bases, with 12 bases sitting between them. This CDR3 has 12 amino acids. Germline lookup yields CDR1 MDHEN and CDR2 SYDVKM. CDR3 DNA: TGTGCCAGCACCCGGGGGGCAAACGAGCAGTACTTC. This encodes CASTRGANEQYF.

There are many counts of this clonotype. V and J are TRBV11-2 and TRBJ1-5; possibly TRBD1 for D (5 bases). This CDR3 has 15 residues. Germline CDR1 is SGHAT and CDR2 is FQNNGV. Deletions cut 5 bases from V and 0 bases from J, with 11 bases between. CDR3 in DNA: TGTGCCAGCAGCCCGGGACTGAATAGCAATCAGCCCCAGCATTTT. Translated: CASSPGLNSNQPQHF.

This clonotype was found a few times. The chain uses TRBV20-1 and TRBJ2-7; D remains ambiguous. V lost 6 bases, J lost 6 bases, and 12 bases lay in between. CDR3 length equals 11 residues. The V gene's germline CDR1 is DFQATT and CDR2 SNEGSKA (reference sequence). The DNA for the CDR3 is TGCAGTGCCCCAGCCCTTCGCGAGCAGTACTTC. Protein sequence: CSAPALREQYF.

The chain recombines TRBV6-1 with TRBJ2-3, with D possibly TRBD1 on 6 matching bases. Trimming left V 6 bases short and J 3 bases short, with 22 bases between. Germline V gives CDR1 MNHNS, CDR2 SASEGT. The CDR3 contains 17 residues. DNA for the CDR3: TGTGCCAGCAGCTCTTCACTCCTGAGGGGGAAAACAGATACGCAGTATTTT. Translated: CASSSSLLRGKTDTQYF.

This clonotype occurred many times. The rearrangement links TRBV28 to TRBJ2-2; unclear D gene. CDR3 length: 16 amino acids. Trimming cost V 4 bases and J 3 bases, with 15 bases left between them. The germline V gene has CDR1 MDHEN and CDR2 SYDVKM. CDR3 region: CASSSSVHAYTGELFF. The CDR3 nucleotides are TGTGCCAGCAGTTCAAGCGTGCATGCGTACACCGGGGAGCTGTTTTTT.

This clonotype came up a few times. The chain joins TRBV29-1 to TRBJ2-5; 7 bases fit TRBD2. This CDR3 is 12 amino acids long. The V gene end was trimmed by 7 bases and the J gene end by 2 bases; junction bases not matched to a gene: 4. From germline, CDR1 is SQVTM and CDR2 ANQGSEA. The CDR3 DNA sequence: TGCAGCGCTGGGGGGGTACAAGAGACCCAGTACTTC. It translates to CSAGGVQETQYF.

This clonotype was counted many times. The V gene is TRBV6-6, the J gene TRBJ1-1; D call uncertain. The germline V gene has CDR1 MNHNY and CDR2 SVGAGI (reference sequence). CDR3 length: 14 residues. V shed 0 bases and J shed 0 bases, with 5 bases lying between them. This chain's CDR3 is CASSYSTLNTEAFF. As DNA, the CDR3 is TGTGCCAGCAGTTACTCGACATTGAACACTGAAGCTTTCTTT.

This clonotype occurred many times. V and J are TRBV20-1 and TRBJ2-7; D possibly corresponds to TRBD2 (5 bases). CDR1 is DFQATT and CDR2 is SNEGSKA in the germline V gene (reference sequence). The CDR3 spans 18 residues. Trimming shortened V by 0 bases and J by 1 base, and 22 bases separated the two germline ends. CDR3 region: CSARDPAPWRVVSYEQYF. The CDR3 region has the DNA TGCAGTGCTAGAGATCCGGCCCCGTGGCGGGTAGTTTCCTACGAGCAGTACTTC.

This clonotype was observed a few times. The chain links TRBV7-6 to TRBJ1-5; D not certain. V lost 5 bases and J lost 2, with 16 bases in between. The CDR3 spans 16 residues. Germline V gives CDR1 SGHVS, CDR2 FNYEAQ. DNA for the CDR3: TGTGCCAGCAGCCTAACCGTGTGGGATGGCAATCAGCCCCAGCATTTT. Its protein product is CASSLTVWDGNQPQHF.

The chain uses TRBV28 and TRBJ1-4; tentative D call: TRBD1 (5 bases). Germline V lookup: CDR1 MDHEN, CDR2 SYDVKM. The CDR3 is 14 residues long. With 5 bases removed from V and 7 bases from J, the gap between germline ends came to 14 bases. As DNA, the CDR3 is TGTGCCAGCAGTGGGGCGGGGGGAGGTGAAAAACTGTTTTTT. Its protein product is CASSGAGGGEKLFF.

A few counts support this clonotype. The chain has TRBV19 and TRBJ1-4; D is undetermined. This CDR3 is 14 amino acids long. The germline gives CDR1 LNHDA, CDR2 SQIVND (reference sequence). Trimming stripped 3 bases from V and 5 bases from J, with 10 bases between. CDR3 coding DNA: TGTGCCAGTAGTATTCGGCAGAGAAATGAAAAACTGTTTTTT. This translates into CASSIRQRNEKLFF.

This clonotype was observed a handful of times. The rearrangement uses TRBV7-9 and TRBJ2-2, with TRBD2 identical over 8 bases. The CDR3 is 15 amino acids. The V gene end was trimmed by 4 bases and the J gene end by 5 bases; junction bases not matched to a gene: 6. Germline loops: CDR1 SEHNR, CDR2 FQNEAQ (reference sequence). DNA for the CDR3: TGTGCCAGCAGCTCGAGCGGGAGAGGTACCGGGGAGCTGTTTTTT. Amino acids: CASSSSGRGTGELFF.

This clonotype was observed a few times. The CDR3 nucleotides read TGCAGTGCTAGTCAGACTACCGGGGAGCTGTTTTTT. Its protein product is CSASQTTGELFF. The chain couples TRBV20-1 to TRBJ2-2; D ambiguous. V lost 3 bases and J 5 bases, leaving 7 bases between the germline ends. CDR3 length: 12 amino acids. From germline, CDR1 is DFQATT and CDR2 SNEGSKA (reference sequence).